This entry is about one T cell receptor (beta chain). Antigen: not known. Timing groups of about 4 and about 12 weeks for second doses were pooled. TCRdb's copy holds only in-frame clones and misses some; the assay was immunoSEQ multiplex PCR. The sample has some 96,000 clones; roughly 90% are singletons. This entry comes from a study of T cell responses to AZD1222 COVID-19 vaccine. Notes on the study in general: Across the whole spike, CD4 TCRs peaked at regions 160-218 and 743-854. AZD1222 recipients seropositive at baseline numbered only 5 to 7.

CDR1 and CDR2 from the germline V gene are ENHRY and SYGVKD. The CDR3 is 15 amino acids. Trimming cost V 4 bases and J 5 bases, with 15 bases left between them. This clonotype originated in an adult who received the AZD1222 COVID-19 vaccine. The chain has TRBV10-3 and TRBJ1-5; a possible D gene is TRBD1 (5 bases). Specimen: peripheral blood, collected 28 days after the second AZD1222 dose. The CDR3 sequence is CAISAVMSGDQPQHF. In DNA form, the CDR3 reads TGTGCCATCAGTGCGGTGATGTCGGGGGATCAGCCCCAGCATTTT.